The present T cell receptor (beta chain) was sequenced within a study of blood T cells in healthy people across ages. Study-level findings and limits: Long-lived donors had more naive CD4+ cells and higher diversity than aged donors.

Germline V gene sequence: CDR1 MNHEY, CDR2 SMNVEV (reference sequence). Trimming removed 2 bases from V and 5 bases from J, with 24 bases in between. The CDR3 covers 18 residues. Primed by a sample-barcoded 5' primer and a J-beta primer mix, a second PCR proceeded for about 6 to 12 cycles. Via MiXCR, TCRdb re-called the 5' RACE reads, giving one row per CDR3 protein. The sample carries roughly 900,000 distinct CDR3 sequences, under 50% recorded once. Regarding this clonotype: The antigen is unknown.

The clonotype was recovered from a man under 40 in good health. The chain has TRBV27 and TRBJ1-2, with TRBD1 as a possible D gene (6 bases). Sequenced: blood. DNA of the CDR3: TGTGCCAGCAGTTTAATCGCAGGGGAGCTCTCTAGGGGGTATGGCTACACCTTC. This translates into CASSLIAGELSRGYGYTF.